This TCR beta chain stems from a study of regulatory T cells in long-lasting Graves disease. Time point denoted: persistent/refractory GD, antithyroid drugs over 5 years with positive TRAb. PBMC-derived RNA was used for the TCR library. For TCR beta, libraries came from iRepertoire HTBI primers and Arm-PCR of CDR3 regions. Under the authors' procedure: The samples yielded about 63 TRBV and some 15 TRBJ segments. TCRdb analysed the multiplex PCR reads with MiXCR anew, one entry per CDR3 protein. TCRdb's processing, not the authors', yielded these V and J calls. The data contain more than 650,000 distinct CDR3 sequences, around 32% of them seen just once; the ten biggest clones take up roughly 41%. This clonotype has a count of ten or more. V lost 6 bases and J lost 5, with 13 bases in between. The CDR3 spans 13 residues.

The chain uses TRBV12-3 or TRBV12-4 and TRBJ1-1; D might be TRBD1 (6 bases). Sequenced material: peripheral blood mononuclear cells (PBMCs), taken when the disease was refractory, from a patient treated with antithyroid drugs. This clonotype was obtained from a female donor with Graves disease. The CDR3: CASSINRATEAFF. The CDR3 region has the DNA TGTGCCAGCAGCATCAACAGGGCAACTGAAGCTTTCTTT.